This T cell receptor (beta chain) derives from a study of CD8 T cells in Susac syndrome. Sequencing of TCR beta was undertaken in CD8+ and CD4+ T cells derived from blood. The patients who served as multiple sclerosis controls were treatment-naive and had stable or active relapsing-remitting disease that fulfilled the revised McDonald criteria. Isolation of CD8+ and CD4+ T cells was performed negatively, whereas enrichment of TEMRA cells was done by FACS. RNA, at 0.5 to 1 ug, was reverse transcribed with random hexamers. The immunoSEQ assay covered 54 Vbeta and 13 Jbeta segments for CDR3. In TCRdb, the immunoSEQ multiplex PCR reads were re-called with MiXCR into one record per CDR3 protein. The data hold about 150,000 distinct CDR3 sequences, with around 96% observed a single time. Germline V CDR1 and CDR2: SGDLS, YYNGEE. Deletions cut 7 bases from V and 0 bases from J, with 14 bases between. The CDR3 is 14 amino acids.

This rearrangement joins TRBV9 to TRBJ2-7, with D possibly TRBD2 on 5 matching bases. The sequenced sample was CD8+ T cells from PBMCs. The TCR originated in a human donor with multiple sclerosis. The CDR3 loop reads CASAGRGNSYEQYF. CDR3 sequence (DNA): TGTGCCAGCGCCGGTCGGGGAAACTCCTACGAGCAGTACTTC.